This is a list of T cell receptor beta chains from one sample in a study of T cell responses to AZD1222 COVID-19 vaccine. TCRdb's table, derived via immunoSEQ multiplex PCR, lists solely in-frame clones and lacks some. The sample yields some 88,000 clones, just over 90% seen once. Sequenced material: peripheral blood, taken on day 0 of AZD1222 vaccination. The receptors were gathered from an adult in good health. The CDR3 runs from the conserved cysteine through the conserved F or W. A D gene is named only where the DNA matches it firmly. Size tells how often a clone was seen (once, few, many) or the class of an expanded clone, and some rows leave it out.

J gene | clone size | V gene | D gene | CDR3 protein | CDR3 DNA
TRBJ2-2 | NA | TRBV20-1 | TRBD1 | CSASRQGAKPGELFF | TGCAGTGCTAGTAGGCAGGGGGCGAAACCCGGGGAGCTGTTTTTT
TRBJ2-1 | NA | TRBV4-3 | TRBD2 | CASSQDYLAGQFF | TGCGCCAGCAGCCAAGATTACCTAGCGGGGCAGTTCTTC
TRBJ2-7 | NA | TRBV7-6 | NA | CASSSTSGYEQYF | TGTGCCAGCAGCTCGACGAGCGGCTACGAGCAGTACTTC
TRBJ1-4 | NA | TRBV4-2 | NA | CASGGPLATNEKLFF | TGTGCCAGCGGGGGCCCGCTGGCCACTAATGAAAAACTGTTTTTT
TRBJ1-6 | NA | TRBV5-1 | NA | CASSFGPSSYNSPLHF | TGCGCCAGCAGCTTCGGTCCCAGCTCCTATAATTCACCCCTCCACTTT
TRBJ2-2 | few | TRBV9 | NA | CASSPHGSGDTGELFF | TGTGCCAGCAGCCCTCATGGTTCGGGGGACACCGGGGAGCTGTTTTTT
TRBJ1-2 | NA | TRBV6-5 | TRBD1 | CASSFWTGGRYGYTF | TGTGCCAGCAGTTTTTGGACAGGGGGTCGGTATGGCTACACCTTC
TRBJ2-1 | NA | TRBV28 | NA | CASSSTALASYNEQFF | TGTGCCAGCAGTTCGACAGCTCTTGCTTCCTACAATGAGCAGTTCTTC
TRBJ1-5 | NA | TRBV27 | NA | CASSLYTSNQPQHF | TGTGCCAGCAGTTTATACACTAGCAATCAGCCCCAGCATTTT
TRBJ2-1 | NA | TRBV19 | TRBD2 | CASSIPPASGQYNEQFF | TGTGCCAGTAGTATACCCCCGGCTAGCGGGCAATACAATGAGCAGTTCTTC
TRBJ1-5 | NA | TRBV12-3/TRBV12-4 | NA | CASGTRNQPQHF | TGTGCCAGCGGGACCCGCAATCAGCCCCAGCATTTT
TRBJ1-1 | NA | TRBV12-3/TRBV12-4 | NA | CASKKRAEAFF | TGTGCCAGCAAGAAGAGGGCTGAAGCTTTCTTT
TRBJ1-4 | NA | TRBV9 | NA | CASSAQDEKLFF | TGTGCCAGCAGCGCCCAAGATGAAAAACTGTTTTTT
TRBJ2-6 | NA | TRBV6-2/TRBV6-3 | NA | CASSYETGKISGANVLTF | TGTGCCAGCAGTTACGAGACCGGGAAAATCTCTGGGGCCAACGTCCTGACTTTC